Below, 27 T cell receptor beta chains from the same sample are listed, as sequenced in a study of blood T cell repertoires in COVID-19. Data came from immunoSEQ multiplex PCR; TCRdb stores just in-frame clones and leaves some out. The sample yields about 40,000 clones, roughly 84% seen once. The material sequenced was peripheral blood. The source is a woman in her 70s with acute or convalescent COVID-19.

The V gene is TRBV7-2, the J gene TRBJ2-7; 15 positions match TRBD2. This CDR3 comprises 15 residues. With 1 base clipped from V and 6 bases from J, the junction kept 1 base outside the gene matches. Germline V gene lookup returns CDR1 SGHTA and CDR2 FQGNSA. This CDR3 is CASSLEGLAGGEQYF. CDR3 nucleotides: TGTGCCAGCAGCTTAGAGGGACTAGCGGGGGGCGAGCAGTACTTC.

The chain couples TRBV5-4 to TRBJ2-3, with D tentatively TRBD1 (6 bases). Germline values: CDR1 SGHNT, CDR2 YYREEE (reference sequence). The V end lost 3 bases, the J end lost 0 bases, and 8 bases lay between the germline ends. CDR3 length: 14 amino acids. CDR3 region: CASSSGTSTDTQYF. In DNA form, the CDR3 reads TGTGCCAGCAGCTCCGGGACAAGCACAGATACGCAGTATTTT.

V is TRBV5-5 and J is TRBJ2-7, with 12 bases lining up with TRBD2. With 4 bases clipped from V and 2 bases from J, the junction kept 13 bases outside the gene matches. This CDR3 has 18 amino acids. Germline CDR1 reads SGHKS; CDR2 reads YYEKEE (reference sequence). CDR3 sequence (DNA): TGTGCCAGCAGCCTCTCGACTAGCGGGAGTTCCCTAACCTACGAGCAGTACTTC. Amino acid sequence: CASSLSTSGSSLTYEQYF.

The rearrangement links TRBV21-1 to TRBJ1-5; TRBD1 is the table's D call and was not checked against the DNA. TRBV21-1 is a known pseudogene. The CDR3 is 16 amino acids. The CDR3 protein is CASSKTGPPSNQPQHF. In nucleotides, the CDR3 is TGTGCCAGCAGCAAAACAGGCCCACCCAGCAATCAGCCCCAGCATTTT.

V is TRBV24-1 and J is TRBJ2-1; D call uncertain. Germline loops: CDR1 KGHDR, CDR2 SFDVKD. Deletions cut 6 bases from V and 8 bases from J, with 7 bases between. The CDR3 contains 11 residues. The CDR3 coding sequence is TGTGCCACCAGTACCCAGGATGAGCAGTTCTTC. Translation: CATSTQDEQFF.

The chain combines TRBV4-2 with TRBJ2-4, with TRBD1 matching 7 bases. Germline V gene sequence: CDR1 LGHNA, CDR2 YNFKEQ. The J segment lost 2 bases and the V segment lost 0 bases, leaving 7 bases of the junction unmatched. There are 17 residues in the CDR3. CDR3 residues: CASSQEIGRGTKNIQYF. The CDR3 DNA sequence: TGTGCCAGCAGCCAAGAAATAGGCAGGGGGACCAAAAACATTCAGTACTTC.

This sequence joins TRBV2 and TRBJ2-7; 9 bases agree with TRBD1. V lost 2 bases and J lost 2; bases outside the gene matches: 10. The CDR3 has 17 amino acids. Germline V gene lookup returns CDR1 SNHLY and CDR2 FYNNEI. Here the CDR3 DNA reads TGTGCCAGCAGTGAAAGTAGGGACAGGGACCTCACCTACGAGCAGTACTTC. Translating it yields CASSESRDRDLTYEQYF.

The chain combines TRBV7-9 with TRBJ1-3, with 9 bases aligning to TRBD1. The junction had 5 bases not matched to a gene; V was cut back by 4 bases and J by 4 bases. This CDR3 region has 15 residues. The germline V gene has CDR1 SEHNR and CDR2 FQNEAQ (reference sequence). The CDR3 loop is CASSSKQGAGNTIYF. CDR3 DNA sequence: TGTGCCAGCAGCTCAAAACAGGGGGCAGGAAACACCATATATTTT.

The chain links TRBV7-3 to TRBJ2-1; D may be TRBD2 (6 bases). Germline V gene lookup returns CDR1 SGHTA and CDR2 FQGTGA. Trimming cost V 2 bases and J 3 bases, with 8 bases left between them. This CDR3 has 14 residues. The CDR3 sequence is CASSLRGLYNEQFF. CDR3 DNA sequence: TGTGCCAGCAGCTTACGGGGACTCTACAATGAGCAGTTCTTC.

The chain links TRBV30 to TRBJ2-7, with 7 positions matching TRBD1. Trimming at V came to 0 bases and at J to 4 bases, leaving 6 bases not matched to a gene. Germline lookup yields CDR1 GTSNPN and CDR2 SVGIG (reference sequence). The CDR3 has 14 amino acids. The CDR3 reads CAWSVGGQLYEQYF. The CDR3 DNA reads TGTGCCTGGAGTGTTGGGGGACAGCTTTACGAGCAGTACTTC.

This chain uses TRBV6-5 with TRBJ2-7; TRBD1 might be the D (5 bases). There are 12 residues in the CDR3. The germline CDR1 and CDR2 sequences are MNHEY and SVGAGI. V gave up 7 bases and J gave up 2 bases, with 9 bases separating them. The chain's CDR3 is CASNKDTYEQYF. Here the CDR3 DNA reads TGTGCCAGCAATAAGGACACCTACGAGCAGTACTTC.

The V gene is TRBV7-2, the J gene TRBJ1-1, with unresolved D. The CDR3 runs to 15 residues. Germline CDR1 is SGHTA and CDR2 is FQGNSA. Between the trimmed V and J ends, which lost 0 bases and 0 bases, there was a span of 8 bases. CDR3 amino acids: CASSLARNMNTEAFF. The CDR3 nucleotides are TGTGCCAGCAGCTTAGCGAGGAACATGAACACTGAAGCTTTCTTT.

In this sample, this clone turned up a few times. CDR3 residues: CASNGEGSNEKLFF. The CDR3 nucleotides read TGTGCCAGCAACGGGGAGGGAAGTAATGAAAAACTGTTTTTT. The chain is built from TRBV2 and TRBJ1-4; unclear D gene. V was clipped by 7 bases and J by 4 bases, with 13 bases between them. The CDR3 covers 14 residues. Germline V CDR1 and CDR2: SNHLY, FYNNEI.

The chain is built from TRBV28 and TRBJ1-1, with no clear D. The germline V gene encodes CDR1 MDHEN and CDR2 SYDVKM. CDR3 length: 13 residues. V lost 5 bases and J 5 bases, leaving 12 bases between the germline ends. As DNA, the CDR3 is TGTGCCAGCAGTCGGAGGATCGGGACTGAAGCTTTCTTT. As protein: CASSRRIGTEAFF.

The J gene is TRBJ2-7, the V gene TRBV5-1; D is perhaps TRBD1 (6 bases). This CDR3 is built from 14 residues. Germline loops: CDR1 SGHRS, CDR2 YFSETQ. Trimming pared 4 bases from V and 5 bases from J, leaving 16 bases between. In DNA form, the CDR3 reads TGCGCCAGCAGCATGAACACAGGGTTTAACGAGCAGTACTTC. Translation gives CASSMNTGFNEQYF.

The chain recombines TRBV18 with TRBJ2-5; D is perhaps TRBD2 (5 bases). The V end lost 4 bases, the J end lost 7 bases, and 19 bases lay between the germline ends. In germline, CDR1 is KGHSH, CDR2 LQKENI. The CDR3 has 15 amino acids. This CDR3 reads CASSLSSSDVATQYF. The CDR3 DNA sequence: TGTGCCAGCTCACTTTCTAGCAGTGATGTTGCGACCCAGTACTTC.

The rearrangement joins TRBV4-3 to TRBJ2-2; TRBD2 aligns across 16 bases. Germline lookup yields CDR1 LGHNA and CDR2 YSLEER. The CDR3 is 22 amino acids. Losses at the gene ends were 0 bases for V and 0 bases for J; bases not matched to a gene: 10. CDR3 DNA sequence: TGCGCCAGCAGCCAAGATGTCCCGGGACTAGCGGGAGGGCGAACGAACACCGGGGAGCTGTTTTTT. Translation: CASSQDVPGLAGGRTNTGELFF.

The chain employs TRBV18 and TRBJ2-3; 9 bases fit TRBD2. The CDR3 is 14 amino acids. Germline CDR1 reads KGHSH; CDR2 reads LQKENI. The J segment lost 6 bases and the V segment lost 4 bases, leaving 5 bases of the junction unmatched. Here the CDR3 DNA reads TGTGCCAGCTCACTAGCGGGAGAGAGGGATACGCAGTATTTT. Residues: CASSLAGERDTQYF.

This chain joins TRBV9 and TRBJ2-7, with D tentatively TRBD1 (6 bases). The V gene lost 0 bases and the J gene lost 3 bases, with 10 bases spanning the gap. CDR3 length equals 14 residues. Germline V CDR1 and CDR2: SGDLS, YYNGEE. The CDR3 DNA sequence: TGTGCCAGCAGCGTAGCAGGGGCCCTCTACGAGCAGTACTTC. Its translation: CASSVAGALYEQYF.

V gene TRBV19 combines with J gene TRBJ2-5; 9 bases agree with TRBD1. The length of the CDR3 is 13 residues. CDR1 and CDR2 from the germline V gene are LNHDA and SQIVND (reference sequence). The junction had 8 bases not matched to a gene; V was cut back by 10 bases and J by 5 bases. This CDR3 reads CATTTGGRETQYF. The CDR3 DNA reads TGTGCCACCACTACAGGGGGCCGGGAGACCCAGTACTTC.

This clone has only one observation. The DNA for the CDR3 is TGCACCAGCAGCACGGGTGGTAGCGGGACCGGCAGGAATACGCAGTATTTT. Translated, it gives CTSSTGGSGTGRNTQYF. The genes are TRBV1 and TRBJ2-3; TRBD2, the D gene given by the table, was not confirmed from the DNA. TRBV1 is an annotated pseudogene. The CDR3 sequence is 17 residues long.

V usage is TRBV7-6 and J usage is TRBJ2-7; TRBD1 aligns across 7 bases. This CDR3 is 15 amino acids long. Germline CDR1 reads SGHVS; CDR2 reads FNYEAQ. Germline trimming cut 4 bases from V and 0 bases from J; bases unmatched to any gene: 6. CDR3 DNA sequence: TGTGCCAGCAGCTCCCCGGGACAGTACTCCTACGAGCAGTACTTC. Translating it yields CASSSPGQYSYEQYF.

V is TRBV24-1 and J is TRBJ2-7, with 10 bases that match TRBD1. Per the germline V gene, CDR1 is KGHDR and CDR2 is SFDVKD. There are 14 residues in the CDR3. Trimming cost V 7 bases and J 4 bases; bases outside gene matches: 6. The DNA for the CDR3 is TGTGCCACCAGCTTGACAGGGGGCAGGTACGAGCAGTACTTC. The encoded protein is CATSLTGGRYEQYF.

V and J are TRBV28 and TRBJ2-7; the D gene is possibly TRBD1 (5 bases). Trimming shortened V by 7 bases and J by 1 base, and 14 bases separated the two germline ends. Germline assignment: CDR1 MDHEN and CDR2 SYDVKM. The CDR3 extends over 14 amino acids. The CDR3 loop is CASKGPTESYEQYF. DNA of the CDR3: TGTGCCAGCAAGGGGCCTACGGAGTCCTACGAGCAGTACTTC.

The chain recombines TRBV4-1 with TRBJ2-6; the D gene is possibly TRBD1 (6 bases). Trimming removed 0 bases at V and 0 bases at J, with 12 bases between. This CDR3 comprises 18 residues. The V gene's germline CDR1 is MGHRA and CDR2 YSYEKL. The CDR3 nucleotides read TGCGCCAGCAGCCAAGATTTGGGGGCATTCTCTGGGGCCAACGTCCTGACTTTC. Amino acid sequence: CASSQDLGAFSGANVLTF.

The chain is built from TRBV3-1 (or the pseudogene TRBV3-2) and TRBJ2-5, with a tentative D call TRBD1 (5 bases). Germline assignment: CDR1 LGHDT and CDR2 YNNKEL (reference sequence). Trimming cost V 7 bases and J 4 bases, with 16 bases left between them. This CDR3 is 14 amino acids long. DNA of the CDR3: TGTGCCAGCAATAGGGGCCTTGAAGGAGAGACCCAGTACTTC. Residues: CASNRGLEGETQYF.

CDR3 in amino acids: CASGSQGTGSSETQYF. The CDR3 bases are TGTGCCAGCGGGAGTCAAGGAACAGGGAGTTCGGAGACCCAGTACTTC. The chain uses TRBV7-6 and TRBJ2-5; the D gene is possibly TRBD1 (6 bases). Germline CDR1 reads SGHVS; CDR2 reads FNYEAQ. The CDR3 contains 16 residues. With 8 bases removed from V and 5 bases from J, the gap between germline ends came to 24 bases. Full variable domain (outside the CDR3, taken from reference TRBV7-6 and TRBJ2-5): GAGVSQSPRYKVTKRGQDVALRCDPISGHVSLYWYRQALGQGPEFLTYFNYEAQQDKSGLPNDRFSAERPEGSISTLTIQRTEQRDSAMYRCASGSQGTGSSETQYFGPGTRLLVL.